The rows below give T cell receptor beta chains drawn from one sample of a study of blood T cell repertoires in COVID-19. The data were produced by immunoSEQ multiplex PCR, yet TCRdb's version contains in-frame clones alone and is incomplete. In the table there are over 150,000 clones, 80% to 90% of which are singletons. Sequencing input: peripheral blood. The receptors originated from a man between 18 and 35 years old who had recovered from COVID-19. Each CDR3 is given without its conserved first and last residue.

J,V,CDR3
TRBJ1-5,TRBV7-9,ASSPDSDQPQH
TRBJ1-5,TRBV6-5,ASSPQADNQPQH
TRBJ2-1,TRBV2,ASSALDSSLGEQF
TRBJ1-2,TRBV4-3,ASSQDPTGDYGYT
TRBJ2-5,TRBV6-4,ASRPPWTSTIRETQY
TRBJ2-1,TRBV29-1,SVANNEQF
TRBJ1-5,TRBV12-3/TRBV12-4,ASSSGQPQH
TRBJ2-3,TRBV24-1,ATARGSGNTDTQY
TRBJ1-1,TRBV5-1,ASSYLGQGGIEAF
TRBJ2-1,TRBV11-3,ASSAGKAGWQF
TRBJ1-1,TRBV14,ASSQDGIQKAF
TRBJ2-7,TRBV5-1,ASSLAVGYEQY
TRBJ2-3,TRBV2,ASSGASGSTDTQY
TRBJ1-5,TRBV7-2,ASSLVSELTQPQH
TRBJ2-5,TRBV5-1,ASSLTGSETQY
TRBJ2-1,TRBV7-2,ASSLQREALGEQF
TRBJ1-3,TRBV14,ASSQDLNPGQGRNTIY
TRBJ2-7,TRBV6-2/TRBV6-3,ASSYGTKNEQY
TRBJ2-7,TRBV7-9,ASSFAQGPRNSYEQY
TRBJ1-1,TRBV5-1,ASSFSGLNTEAF
TRBJ2-2,TRBV2,ASSVWDTNTGELF
TRBJ2-1,TRBV23-1,ASSQPARLAGGWNEQF
TRBJ1-2,TRBV6-5,ASSYGGRGYT
TRBJ2-3,TRBV5-1,ASSWGQDTDTQY
TRBJ2-2,TRBV7-2,ASSGSTSGTVGELF
TRBJ2-7,TRBV5-4,ASSLPGPSYEQY
TRBJ2-7,TRBV10-3,AISEPGLAGYEQY
TRBJ2-1,TRBV12-5,ASGPDRNEQF
TRBJ2-1,TRBV24-1,ATSSAGGPGEQF
TRBJ2-1,TRBV19,ASRWREGFNEQF
TRBJ2-1,TRBV9,ASSVAGGPLYNEQF
TRBJ2-2,TRBV2,ASKSASGNTGELF
TRBJ1-1,TRBV7-8,ASSLQRYRETEAF
TRBJ2-7,TRBV28,ASSLGQGYEQY
TRBJ2-1,TRBV18,ASSPDYEQF
TRBJ1-2,TRBV6-5,ASTQGYGIGGYT
TRBJ1-4,TRBV7-9,ASSRGTSGTNEKLF
TRBJ2-7,TRBV19,ASSIQGSYEQY
TRBJ2-7,TRBV28,ASSLISGDEQY
TRBJ2-7,TRBV6-1,ASSEARTGNEQY
TRBJ2-7,TRBV4-2,ASSPNSGGYEQY
TRBJ1-1,TRBV6-5,ASLATGKTEAF
TRBJ2-4,TRBV6-5,ASSYSEWGDKNIQY
TRBJ2-6,TRBV29-1,SVAQGAGANVLT
TRBJ2-5,TRBV3-1/TRBV3-2,ASSASGSGETQY
TRBJ2-2,TRBV5-4,ASSLWQGGGTGELF
TRBJ1-2,TRBV19,ASSLKQGAPSGYT
TRBJ2-1,TRBV9,ASSVSYLGLAHNEQF
TRBJ2-2,TRBV7-2,ASTPDGPGGGELF
TRBJ1-1,TRBV6-5,ASSRGSDTEAF
TRBJ2-1,TRBV4-1,ASSSRAGDPTYNEQF
TRBJ2-5,TRBV3-1/TRBV3-2,ASSPGGNQETQY
TRBJ2-1,TRBV28,ASSASGLGYNEQF
TRBJ2-5,TRBV7-2,ASSISGRGGETQY
TRBJ2-1,TRBV12-3/TRBV12-4,ASTPLRGNEQF
TRBJ1-2,TRBV5-8,ASSLDRKYGYT
TRBJ2-2,TRBV27,ASSLTQGRGGELF
TRBJ2-5,TRBV28,ASSSPGRGSQETQY
TRBJ2-7,TRBV19,ASTDPRLAGASEQY
TRBJ1-1,TRBV5-5,ASSPTPRGVDEAF